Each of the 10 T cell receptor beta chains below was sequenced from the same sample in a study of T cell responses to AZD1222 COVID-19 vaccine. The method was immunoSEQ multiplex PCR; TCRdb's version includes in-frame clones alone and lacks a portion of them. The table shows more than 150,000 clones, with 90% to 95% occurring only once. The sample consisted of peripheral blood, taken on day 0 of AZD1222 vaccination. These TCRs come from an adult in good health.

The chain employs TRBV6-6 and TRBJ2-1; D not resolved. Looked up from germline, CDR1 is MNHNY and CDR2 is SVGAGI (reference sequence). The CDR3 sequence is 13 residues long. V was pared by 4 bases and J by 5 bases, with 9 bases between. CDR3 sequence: CASSSYSDNEQFF. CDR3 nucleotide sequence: TGTGCCAGCAGTTCATACAGTGACAATGAGCAGTTCTTC.

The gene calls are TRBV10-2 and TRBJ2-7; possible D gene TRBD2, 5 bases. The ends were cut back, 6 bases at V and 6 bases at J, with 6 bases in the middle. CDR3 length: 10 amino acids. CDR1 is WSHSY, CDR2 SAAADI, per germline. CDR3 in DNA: TGCGCCAGCAGCGAGGGCGAGCAGTACTTC. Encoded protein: CASSEGEQYF.

CDR3 nucleotide sequence: TGTGCCAGCAGCTCGACCCCAGGATTCACCGGGGAGCTGTTTTTT. Its translation: CASSSTPGFTGELFF. The chain uses TRBV7-3 and TRBJ2-2; the D is unclear. The CDR3 covers 15 residues. V was clipped by 4 bases and J by 4 bases, with 13 bases between them. Looked up from germline, CDR1 is SGHTA and CDR2 is FQGTGA.

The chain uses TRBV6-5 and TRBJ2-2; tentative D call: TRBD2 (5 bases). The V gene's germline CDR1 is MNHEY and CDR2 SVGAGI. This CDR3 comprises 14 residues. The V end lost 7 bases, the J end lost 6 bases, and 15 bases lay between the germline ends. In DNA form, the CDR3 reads TGTGCCAGCACCACTAGGGCGCGATCCGGGGAGCTGTTTTTT. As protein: CASTTRARSGELFF.

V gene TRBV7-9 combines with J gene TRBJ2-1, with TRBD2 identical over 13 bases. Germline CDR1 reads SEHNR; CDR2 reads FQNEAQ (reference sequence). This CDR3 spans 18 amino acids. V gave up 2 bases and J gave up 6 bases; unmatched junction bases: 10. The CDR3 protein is CASSLFPTSGRRGNEQFF. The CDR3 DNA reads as TGTGCCAGCAGCTTATTCCCGACTAGCGGGAGGCGGGGCAATGAGCAGTTCTTC.

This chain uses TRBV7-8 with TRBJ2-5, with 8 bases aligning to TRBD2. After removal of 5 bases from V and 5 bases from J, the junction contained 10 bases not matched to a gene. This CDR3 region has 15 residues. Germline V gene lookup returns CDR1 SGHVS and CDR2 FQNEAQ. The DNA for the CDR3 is TGTGCCAGCAGCGCTAATAGCGGGACCGGGGAGACCCAGTACTTC. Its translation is CASSANSGTGETQYF. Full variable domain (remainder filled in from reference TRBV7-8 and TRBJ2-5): GAGVSQSPRYKVAKRGQDVALRCDPISGHVSLFWYQQALGQGPEFLTYFQNEAQLDKSGLPSDRFFAERPEGSVSTLKIQRTQQEDSAVYLCASSANSGTGETQYFGPGTRLLVL.

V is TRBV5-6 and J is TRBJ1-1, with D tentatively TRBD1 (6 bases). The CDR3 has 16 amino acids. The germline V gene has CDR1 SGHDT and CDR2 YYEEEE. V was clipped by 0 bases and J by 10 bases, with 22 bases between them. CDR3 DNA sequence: TGTGCCAGCAGCTTGGCCGGTTCGGCCAGGGGCGATGCAGCTTTCTTT. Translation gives CASSLAGSARGDAAFF.

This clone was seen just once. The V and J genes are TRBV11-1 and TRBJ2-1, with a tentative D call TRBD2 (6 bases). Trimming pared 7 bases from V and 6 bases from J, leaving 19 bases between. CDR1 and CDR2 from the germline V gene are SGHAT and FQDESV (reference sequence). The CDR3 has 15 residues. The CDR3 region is CASNLRDLGINEQFF. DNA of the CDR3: TGTGCCAGCAACCTCCGGGACTTGGGCATCAATGAGCAGTTCTTC.

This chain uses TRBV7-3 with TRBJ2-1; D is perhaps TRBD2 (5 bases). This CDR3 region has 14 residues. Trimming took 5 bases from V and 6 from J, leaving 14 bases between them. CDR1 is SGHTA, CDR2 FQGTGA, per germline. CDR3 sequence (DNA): TGTGCCAGCAGCCGGGATATGGCTGGCAATGAGCAGTTCTTC. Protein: CASSRDMAGNEQFF.

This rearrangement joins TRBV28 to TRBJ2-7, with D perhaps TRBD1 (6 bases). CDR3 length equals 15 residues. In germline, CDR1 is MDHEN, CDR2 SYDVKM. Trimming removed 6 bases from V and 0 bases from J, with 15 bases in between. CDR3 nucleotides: TGTGCCAGCAGCTTCCGGGACATCGTCTCCTACGAGCAGTACTTC. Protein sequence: CASSFRDIVSYEQYF.